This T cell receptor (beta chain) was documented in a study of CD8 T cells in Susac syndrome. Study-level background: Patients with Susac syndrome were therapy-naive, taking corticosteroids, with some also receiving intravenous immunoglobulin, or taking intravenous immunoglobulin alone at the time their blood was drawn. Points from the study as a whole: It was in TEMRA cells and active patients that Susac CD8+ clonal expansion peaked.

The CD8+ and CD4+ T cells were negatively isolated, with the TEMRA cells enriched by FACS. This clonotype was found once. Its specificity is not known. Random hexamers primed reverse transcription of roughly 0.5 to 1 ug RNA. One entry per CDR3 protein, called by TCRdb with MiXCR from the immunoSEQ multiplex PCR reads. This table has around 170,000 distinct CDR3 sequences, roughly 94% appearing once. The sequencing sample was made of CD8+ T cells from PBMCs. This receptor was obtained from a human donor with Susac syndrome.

CDR3 residues: CSVLTGINNYGYTF. CDR3 DNA: TGCAGCGTTTTGACAGGGATAAATAACTATGGCTACACCTTC. V gene TRBV29-1 combines with J gene TRBJ1-2; 7 nucleotides agree with TRBD1. The CDR3 is 14 residues long. V gave up 5 bases and J gave up 1 base; unmatched junction bases: 7. The germline V gene encodes CDR1 SQVTM and CDR2 ANQGSEA.